This TCR beta chain is drawn from a study of siplizumab effects on memory and regulatory T cells. The table came from immunoSEQ multiplex PCR; TCRdb's copy has only in-frame clones and leaves some out. The sample holds 97,000 or so clones, 92% seen once. Broader study findings: With siplizumab, mappable alloreactive CD4+ clones averaged roughly 64% Treg-derived, versus 25% to 30% in controls. Proliferating clones, CD4+ or CD8+, lacked an assignable naive or memory phenotype in roughly 80-96% of cases. Significant reduction of alloreactive sequences traceable to unstimulated CD4+ memory cells was observed with siplizumab. Naive T cells seemed more diverse than memory cells; they also seemed major alloresponse contributors.

Comments on this clone: The antigen is undetermined.

The CDR3 runs to 14 residues. CDR1 MNHEY and CDR2 SMNVEV come from the germline V gene (reference sequence). The V end was cut by 10 bases, the J end by 7 bases, with 23 bases between. Specimen: CD4+ T cells sorted from blood. The rearrangement uses TRBV27 and TRBJ2-7; weak D call: TRBD1 (5 bases). This TCR came from a human donor in good health. CDR3 protein: CATPRVSTMGEQYF. DNA of the CDR3: TGTGCCACTCCCAGGGTCTCTACAATGGGGGAGCAGTACTTC.